This T cell receptor beta chain was recorded in a study of blood T cell repertoires in COVID-19. In the study overall: Sample material is recorded as cDNA or gDNA derived from T cells, B-cell-depleted T cells, or PBMCs.

In the original processing: Estimation of nucleated cell counts relied on the amplification of reference gene primers. TCRdb's copy holds only in-frame clones and misses some; the assay was immunoSEQ multiplex PCR. The V and J calls and clone size are taken from that table; D and trimming were inferred from the DNA. The repertoire holds 110,000 to 150,000 clones, with around 78% as singletons. The germline CDR1 and CDR2 sequences are LGHDT and YNNKEL (reference sequence). The CDR3 totals 17 residues. V gave up 1 base and J gave up 4 bases; unmatched junction bases: 5. The chain recombines TRBV3-1 (or the pseudogene TRBV3-2) with TRBJ2-1; 12 bases line up with TRBD2. The sequence was collected from a woman in her fifties or sixties with acute or convalescent COVID-19. Sequencing input: peripheral blood. The CDR3 sequence is CASSQVGLAGRYNEQFF. CDR3 sequence (DNA): TGTGCCAGCAGCCAAGTCGGACTAGCGGGGAGATACAATGAGCAGTTCTTC.